Reported below is one TCR beta chain. Its antigen is undetermined. This entry belongs to a study of CD8 T cells in Susac syndrome. Study conclusions and caveats: As the study acknowledged, the number of individuals in its TCR sequencing and HLA analysis was relatively small.

The CDR3 totals 13 residues. Trimming took off 8 bases at V and 0 bases at J, with 11 bases between the two ends. The RNA, about 0.45 to 1 ug, was put through reverse transcription using random hexamers. TCRdb fed the immunoSEQ multiplex PCR reads into MiXCR, producing one record per CDR3 protein. Here the sample spans hundreds of thousands of distinct CDR3 sequences, 75% to 90% being singletons. This clonotype was obtained from a human donor with multiple sclerosis. The gene calls are TRBV12-3 or TRBV12-4 and TRBJ2-7, with D unresolved. The source material was CD8+ T cells from PBMCs. The CDR3 loop is CASQSTPSYEQYF. The DNA for the CDR3 is TGTGCCAGCCAATCTACCCCCTCCTACGAGCAGTACTTC.